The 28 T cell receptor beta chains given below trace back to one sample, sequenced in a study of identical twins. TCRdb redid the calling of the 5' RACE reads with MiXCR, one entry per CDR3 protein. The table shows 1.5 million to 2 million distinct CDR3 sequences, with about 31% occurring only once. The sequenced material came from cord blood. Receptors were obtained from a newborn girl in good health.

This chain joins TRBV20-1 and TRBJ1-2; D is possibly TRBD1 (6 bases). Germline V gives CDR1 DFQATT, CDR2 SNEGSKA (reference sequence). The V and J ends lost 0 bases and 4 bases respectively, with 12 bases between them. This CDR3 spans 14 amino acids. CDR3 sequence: CSARDRGGSYGYTF. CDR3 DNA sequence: TGCAGTGCTAGAGACAGGGGCGGGAGCTATGGCTACACCTTC.

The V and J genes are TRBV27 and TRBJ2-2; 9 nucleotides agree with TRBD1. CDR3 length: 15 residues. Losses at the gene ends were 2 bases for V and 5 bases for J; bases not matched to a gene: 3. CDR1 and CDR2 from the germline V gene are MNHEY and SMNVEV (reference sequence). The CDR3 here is CASSLIDRGTGELFF. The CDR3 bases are TGTGCCAGCAGTTTAATTGACAGGGGGACCGGGGAGCTGTTTTTT.

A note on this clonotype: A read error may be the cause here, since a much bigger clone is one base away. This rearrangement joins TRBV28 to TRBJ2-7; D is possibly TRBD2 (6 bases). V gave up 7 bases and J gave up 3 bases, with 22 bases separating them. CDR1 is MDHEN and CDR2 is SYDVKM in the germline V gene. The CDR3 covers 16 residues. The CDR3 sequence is CASTFAAGGNIYEQYF. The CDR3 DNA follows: TGTGCCAGCACCTTCGCGGCTGGCGGGAACATCTACGAGCAGTACTTC.

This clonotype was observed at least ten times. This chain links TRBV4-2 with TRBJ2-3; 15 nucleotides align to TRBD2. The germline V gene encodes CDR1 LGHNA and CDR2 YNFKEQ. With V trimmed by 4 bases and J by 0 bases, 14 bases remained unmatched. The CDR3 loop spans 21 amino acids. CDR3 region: CASSRGLAGGTTLTSTDTQYF. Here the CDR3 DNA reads TGTGCCAGCAGCCGGGGACTAGCGGGAGGAACGACCTTAACTAGCACAGATACGCAGTATTTT.

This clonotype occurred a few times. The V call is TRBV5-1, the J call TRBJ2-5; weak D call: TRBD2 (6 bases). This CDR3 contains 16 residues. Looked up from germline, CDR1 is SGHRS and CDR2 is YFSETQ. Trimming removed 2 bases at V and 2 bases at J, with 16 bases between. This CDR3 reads CASSLLREAPQETQYF. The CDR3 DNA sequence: TGCGCCAGCAGCTTACTAAGGGAGGCTCCGCAAGAGACCCAGTACTTC.

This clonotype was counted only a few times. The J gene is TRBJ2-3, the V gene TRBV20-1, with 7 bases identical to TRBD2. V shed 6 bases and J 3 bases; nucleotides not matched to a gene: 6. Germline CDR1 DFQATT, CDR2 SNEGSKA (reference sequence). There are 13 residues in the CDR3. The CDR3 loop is CSAPGRRTDTQYF. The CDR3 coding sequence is TGCAGTGCCCCCGGGAGGAGAACAGATACGCAGTATTTT.

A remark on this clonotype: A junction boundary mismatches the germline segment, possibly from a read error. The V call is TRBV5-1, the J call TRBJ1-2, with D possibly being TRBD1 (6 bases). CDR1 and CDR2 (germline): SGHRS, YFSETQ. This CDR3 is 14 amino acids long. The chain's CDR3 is CASSLAGTIYDYTF. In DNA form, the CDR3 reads TGCGCCAGCAGCTTGGCCGGGACAATCTATGACTACACCTTC.

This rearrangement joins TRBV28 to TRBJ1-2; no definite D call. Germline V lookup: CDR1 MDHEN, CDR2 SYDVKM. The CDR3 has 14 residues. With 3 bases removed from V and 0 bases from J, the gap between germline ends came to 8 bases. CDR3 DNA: TGTGCCAGCAGTTTGTTACATGCTAACTATGGCTACACCTTC. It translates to CASSLLHANYGYTF.

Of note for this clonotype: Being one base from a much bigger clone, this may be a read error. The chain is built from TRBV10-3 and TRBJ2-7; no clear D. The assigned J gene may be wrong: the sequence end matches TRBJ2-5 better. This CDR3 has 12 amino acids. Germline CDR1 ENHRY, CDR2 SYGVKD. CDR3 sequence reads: CAISGRVETQYF. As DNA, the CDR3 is TGTGCCATCAGTGGAAGGGTAGAGACCCAGTACTTC.

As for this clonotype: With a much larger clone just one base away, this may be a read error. This CDR3 is CSSSSGTYEQYF. In DNA, the CDR3 is TGCAGTTCTAGTAGCGGGACCTACGAGCAGTACTTC. This chain connects TRBV20-1 to TRBJ2-4; 8 bases line up with TRBD2. The J call is doubtful: the DNA matches TRBJ2-7 better. This CDR3 is built from 12 residues. Germline V gene sequence: CDR1 DFQATT, CDR2 SNEGSKA (reference sequence).

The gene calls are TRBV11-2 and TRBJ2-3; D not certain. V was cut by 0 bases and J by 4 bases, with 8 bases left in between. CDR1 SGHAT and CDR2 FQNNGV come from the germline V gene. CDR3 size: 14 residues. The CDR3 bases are TGTGCCAGCAGCTTAGATAAGGTGGCAGATACGCAGTATTTT. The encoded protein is CASSLDKVADTQYF.

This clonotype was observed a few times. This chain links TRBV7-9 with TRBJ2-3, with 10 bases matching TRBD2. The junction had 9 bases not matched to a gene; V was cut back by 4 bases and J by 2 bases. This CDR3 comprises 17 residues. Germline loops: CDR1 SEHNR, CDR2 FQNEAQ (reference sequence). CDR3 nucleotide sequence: TGTGCCAGCAGCTCTCGACCACTAGCGGGACTCACAGATACGCAGTATTTT. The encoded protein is CASSSRPLAGLTDTQYF.

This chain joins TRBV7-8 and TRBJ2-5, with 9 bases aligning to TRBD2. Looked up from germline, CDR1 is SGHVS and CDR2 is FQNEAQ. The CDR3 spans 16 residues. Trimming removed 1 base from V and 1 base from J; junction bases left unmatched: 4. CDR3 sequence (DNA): TGTGCCAGCAGCTTAGGGATTAGCGGGGGCCAAGAGACCCAGTACTTC. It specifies CASSLGISGGQETQYF. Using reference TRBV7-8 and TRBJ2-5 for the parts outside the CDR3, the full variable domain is GAGVSQSPRYKVAKRGQDVALRCDPISGHVSLFWYQQALGQGPEFLTYFQNEAQLDKSGLPSDRFFAERPEGSVSTLKIQRTQQEDSAVYLCASSLGISGGQETQYFGPGTRLLVL.

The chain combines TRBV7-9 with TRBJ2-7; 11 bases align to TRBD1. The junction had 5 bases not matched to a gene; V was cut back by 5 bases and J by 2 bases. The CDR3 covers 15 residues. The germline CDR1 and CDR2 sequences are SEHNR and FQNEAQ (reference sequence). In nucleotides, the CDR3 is TGTGCCAGCAGCCCGAGGACAGGGGGCACCTACGAGCAGTACTTC. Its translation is CASSPRTGGTYEQYF.

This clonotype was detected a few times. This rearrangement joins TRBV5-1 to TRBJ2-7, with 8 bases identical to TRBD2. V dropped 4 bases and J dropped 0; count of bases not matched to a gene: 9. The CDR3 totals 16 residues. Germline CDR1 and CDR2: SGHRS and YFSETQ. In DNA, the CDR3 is TGCGCCAGCAGCCATGGGCCTAGCGGGTTCTCCTACGAGCAGTACTTC. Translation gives CASSHGPSGFSYEQYF.

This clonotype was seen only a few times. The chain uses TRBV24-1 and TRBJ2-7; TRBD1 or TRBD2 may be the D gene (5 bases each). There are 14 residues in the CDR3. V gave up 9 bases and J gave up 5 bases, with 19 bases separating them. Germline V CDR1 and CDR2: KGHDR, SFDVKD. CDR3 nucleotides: TGTGCCACCCTATCGGGACCGCCAGGGAACGAGCAGTACTTC. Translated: CATLSGPPGNEQYF.

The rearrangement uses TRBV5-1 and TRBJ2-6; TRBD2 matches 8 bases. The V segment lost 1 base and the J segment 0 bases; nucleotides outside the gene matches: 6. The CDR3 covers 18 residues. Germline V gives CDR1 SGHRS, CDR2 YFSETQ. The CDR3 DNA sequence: TGCGCCAGCAGCTTGTTTGCTAGCGGGCCCTCTGGGGCCAACGTCCTGACTTTC. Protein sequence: CASSLFASGPSGANVLTF. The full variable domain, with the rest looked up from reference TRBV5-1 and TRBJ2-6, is KAGVTQTPRYLIKTRGQQVTLSCSPISGHRSVSWYQQTPGQGLQFLFEYFSETQRNKGNFPGRFSGRQFSNSRSEMNVSTLELGDSALYLCASSLFASGPSGANVLTFGAGSRLTVL.

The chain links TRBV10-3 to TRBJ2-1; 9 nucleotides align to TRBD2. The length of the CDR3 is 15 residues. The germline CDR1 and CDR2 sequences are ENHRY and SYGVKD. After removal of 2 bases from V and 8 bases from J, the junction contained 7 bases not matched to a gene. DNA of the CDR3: TGTGCCATCAGTGAGCTTGCGGGGGGGCCGGATGAGCAGTTCTTC. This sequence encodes CAISELAGGPDEQFF.

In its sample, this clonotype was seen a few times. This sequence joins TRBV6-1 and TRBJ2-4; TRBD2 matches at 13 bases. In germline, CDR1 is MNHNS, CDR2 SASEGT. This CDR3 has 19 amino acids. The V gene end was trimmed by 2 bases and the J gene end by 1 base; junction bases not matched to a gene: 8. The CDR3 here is CASSEYLGTSGTAKNIQYF. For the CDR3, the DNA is TGTGCCAGCAGTGAATATCTGGGGACTAGCGGGACGGCCAAAAACATTCAGTACTTC.

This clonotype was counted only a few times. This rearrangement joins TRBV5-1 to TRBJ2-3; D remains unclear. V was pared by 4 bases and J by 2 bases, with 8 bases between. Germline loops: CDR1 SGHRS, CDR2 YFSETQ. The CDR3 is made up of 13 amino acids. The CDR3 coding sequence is TGCGCCAGCAGCGTGACTTTCACAGATACGCAGTATTTT. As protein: CASSVTFTDTQYF. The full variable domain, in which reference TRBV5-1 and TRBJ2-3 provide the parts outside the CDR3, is KAGVTQTPRYLIKTRGQQVTLSCSPISGHRSVSWYQQTPGQGLQFLFEYFSETQRNKGNFPGRFSGRQFSNSRSEMNVSTLELGDSALYLCASSVTFTDTQYFGPGTRLTVL.

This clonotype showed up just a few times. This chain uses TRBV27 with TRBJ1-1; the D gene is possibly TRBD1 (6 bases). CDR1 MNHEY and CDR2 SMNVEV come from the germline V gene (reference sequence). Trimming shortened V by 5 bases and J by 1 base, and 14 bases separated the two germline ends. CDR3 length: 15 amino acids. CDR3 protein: CASSAPGHQNTEAFF. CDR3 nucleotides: TGTGCCAGCAGTGCACCGGGACACCAGAACACTGAAGCTTTCTTT.

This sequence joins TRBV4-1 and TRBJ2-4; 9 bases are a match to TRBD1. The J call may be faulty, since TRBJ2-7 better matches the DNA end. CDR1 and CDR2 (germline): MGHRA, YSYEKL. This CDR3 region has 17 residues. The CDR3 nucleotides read TGCGCCAGCAGCCAAGAAGGGGGACAGGGCCTTACCTACGAGCAGTACTTC. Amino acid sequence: CASSQEGGQGLTYEQYF.

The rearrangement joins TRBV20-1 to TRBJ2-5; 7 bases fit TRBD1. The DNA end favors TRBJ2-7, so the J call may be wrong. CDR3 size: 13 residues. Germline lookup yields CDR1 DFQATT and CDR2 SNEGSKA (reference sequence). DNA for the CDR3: TGCAGTGCTATAAGGGGGCACTACTACGAGCAGTACTTC. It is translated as CSAIRGHYYEQYF.

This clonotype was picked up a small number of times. The CDR3 protein is CASSSPRSTDTQYF. The CDR3 region has the DNA TGCGCCAGCAGCTCCCCCCGGAGCACAGATACGCAGTATTTT. The J gene is TRBJ2-3, the V gene TRBV5-1; D unclear. The CDR3 has 14 residues. Trimming pared 3 bases from V and 0 bases from J, leaving 8 bases between. In germline, CDR1 is SGHRS, CDR2 YFSETQ.

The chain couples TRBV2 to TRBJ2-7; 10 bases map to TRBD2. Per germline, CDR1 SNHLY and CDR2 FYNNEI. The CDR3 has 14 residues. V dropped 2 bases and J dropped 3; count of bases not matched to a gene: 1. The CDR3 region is CASSEQRGGYEQYF. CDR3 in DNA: TGTGCCAGCAGTGAACAGCGGGGGGGCTACGAGCAGTACTTC.

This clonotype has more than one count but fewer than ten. The CDR3 spells CASSQSRNTEAFF. CDR3 nucleotides: TGTGCCAGCAGCCAATCCCGCAACACTGAAGCTTTCTTT. The rearrangement links TRBV16 to TRBJ1-1; D not resolved. Germline V gene data show CDR1 as KGHSY and CDR2 as FQNENV. The CDR3 has 13 residues. V was clipped by 0 bases and J by 2 bases, with 4 bases between them.

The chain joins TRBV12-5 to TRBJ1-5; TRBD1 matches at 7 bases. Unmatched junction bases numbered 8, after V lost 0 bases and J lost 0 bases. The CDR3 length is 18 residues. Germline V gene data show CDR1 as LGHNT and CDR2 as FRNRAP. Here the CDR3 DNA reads TGTGCTAGTGGTTTGGTCGTGTGGGACAGTCATAGCAATCAGCCCCAGCATTTT. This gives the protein CASGLVVWDSHSNQPQHF.

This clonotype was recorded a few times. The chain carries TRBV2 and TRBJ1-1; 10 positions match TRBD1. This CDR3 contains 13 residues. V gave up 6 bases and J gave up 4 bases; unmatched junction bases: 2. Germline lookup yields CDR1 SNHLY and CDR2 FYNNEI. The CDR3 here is CASRRDRGTEAFF. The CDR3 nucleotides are TGTGCCAGCAGGAGGGACAGGGGCACTGAAGCTTTCTTT.